This T cell receptor beta chain was recovered during a study of Graves' ophthalmopathy and Graves' hyperthyroidism. Transcripts of RNA were the source for amplifying TCR beta CDR3 regions. First-round RT-PCR employed HTBI primers, with a second-round multiplex PCR after it. TCRdb called the multiplex PCR reads again in MiXCR, with one record for every CDR3 protein. Here the sample spans nearly 400,000 distinct CDR3 sequences, roughly 18% being singletons. This clonotype occurred many times. Germline V gene data show CDR1 as SEHNR and CDR2 as FQNEAQ (reference sequence). V lost 4 bases, J lost 4 bases, and 14 bases lay in between. CDR3 length equals 14 residues.

The chain joins TRBV7-9 to TRBJ2-7; maybe TRBD2 (5 bases). Material: peripheral blood. This receptor was obtained from a woman under 30 with Graves' ophthalmopathy. The CDR3: CASSSDFVPYEQYF. DNA for the CDR3: TGTGCCAGCAGCTCGGACTTTGTGCCTTACGAGCAGTACTTC.